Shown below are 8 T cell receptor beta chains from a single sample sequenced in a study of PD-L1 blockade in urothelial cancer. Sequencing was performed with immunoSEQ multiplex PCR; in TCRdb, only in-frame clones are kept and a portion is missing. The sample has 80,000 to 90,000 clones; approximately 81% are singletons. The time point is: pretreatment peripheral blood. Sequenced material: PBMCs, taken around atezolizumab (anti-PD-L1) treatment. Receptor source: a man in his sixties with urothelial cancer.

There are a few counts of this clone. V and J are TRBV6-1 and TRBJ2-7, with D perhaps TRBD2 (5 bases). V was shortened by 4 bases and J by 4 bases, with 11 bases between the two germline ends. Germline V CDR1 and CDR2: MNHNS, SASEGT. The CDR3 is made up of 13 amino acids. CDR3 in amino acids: CASSAGWTYEQYF. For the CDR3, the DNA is TGTGCCAGCAGTGCCGGATGGACTTACGAGCAGTACTTC.

CDR3 nucleotide sequence: TGCGCCAGCAGCCAAGGGGTCGGCCAGGGTGCTGGCTACACCTTC. Amino acids: CASSQGVGQGAGYTF. This chain uses TRBV4-3 with TRBJ1-2, with D perhaps matching TRBD1 (5 bases). This CDR3 spans 15 amino acids. The ends were cut back, 1 base at V and 7 bases at J, with 16 bases in the middle. CDR1 is LGHNA, CDR2 YSLEER, per germline.

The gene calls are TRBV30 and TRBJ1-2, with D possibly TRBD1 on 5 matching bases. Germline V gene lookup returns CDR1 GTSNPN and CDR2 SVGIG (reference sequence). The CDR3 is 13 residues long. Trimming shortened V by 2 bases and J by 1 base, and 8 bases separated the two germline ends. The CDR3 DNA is TGTGCCTGGAGTCGCGACAGTAACTATGGCTACACCTTC. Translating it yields CAWSRDSNYGYTF.

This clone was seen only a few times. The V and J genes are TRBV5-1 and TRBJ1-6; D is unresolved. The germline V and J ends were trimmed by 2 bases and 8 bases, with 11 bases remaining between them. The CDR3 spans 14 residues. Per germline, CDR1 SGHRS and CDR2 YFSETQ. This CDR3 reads CASSFGEVHSPLHF. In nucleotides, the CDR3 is TGCGCCAGCAGCTTCGGGGAAGTTCATTCACCCCTCCACTTT.

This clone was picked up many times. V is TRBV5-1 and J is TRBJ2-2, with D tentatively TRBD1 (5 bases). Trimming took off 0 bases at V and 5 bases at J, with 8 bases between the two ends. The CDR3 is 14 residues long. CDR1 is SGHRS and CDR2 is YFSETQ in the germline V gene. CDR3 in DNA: TGCGCCAGCAGCTTGGACAGGCCAACCGGGGAGCTGTTTTTT. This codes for CASSLDRPTGELFF.

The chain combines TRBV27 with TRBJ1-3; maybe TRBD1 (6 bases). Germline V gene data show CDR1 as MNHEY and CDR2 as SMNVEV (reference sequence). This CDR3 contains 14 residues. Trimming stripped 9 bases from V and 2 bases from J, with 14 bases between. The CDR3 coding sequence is TGTGCCAGTAGTAACGCAGGGGCTGGAAACACCATATATTTT. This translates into CASSNAGAGNTIYF.

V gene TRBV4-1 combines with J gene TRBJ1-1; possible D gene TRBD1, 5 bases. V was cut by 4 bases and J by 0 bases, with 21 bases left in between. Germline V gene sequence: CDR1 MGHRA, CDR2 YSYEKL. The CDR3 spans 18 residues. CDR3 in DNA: TGCGCCAGCAGCCCCCATAATTTGATTAAGGGGATGAACACTGAAGCTTTCTTT. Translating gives CASSPHNLIKGMNTEAFF.

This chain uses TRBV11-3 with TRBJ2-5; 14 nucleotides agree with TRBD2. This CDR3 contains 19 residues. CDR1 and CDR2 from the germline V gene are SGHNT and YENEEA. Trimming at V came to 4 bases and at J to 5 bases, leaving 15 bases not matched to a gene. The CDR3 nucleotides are TGTGCCAGCAGCTCGCCGGGACTAGCGGGAGATGAGTACTGGGAGACCCAGTACTTC. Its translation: CASSSPGLAGDEYWETQYF.